These 5 T cell receptor beta chains share one sample of origin, sequenced in a study of cytomegalovirus exposure and HLA in healthy donors. The PCR ran on 60 Vbeta and 13 Jbeta primers. Sequencing was performed with immunoSEQ multiplex PCR; in TCRdb, only in-frame clones are kept and a portion is missing. The sample lists 95,000 to 120,000 clones; around 77% were seen once. Sequenced input: PBMCs. These receptors were obtained from a woman younger than 45 in good health and CMV-seropositive.

This clone was detected once. The gene calls are TRBV7-8 and TRBJ2-2; 7 bases match TRBD2. This CDR3 is built from 15 residues. Germline CDR1 is SGHVS and CDR2 is FQNEAQ. V lost 1 base to trimming and J lost 4 bases; unmatched junction nucleotides: 3. The chain's CDR3 is CASSLVGGTTGELFF. The CDR3 DNA reads TGTGCCAGCAGCTTAGTGGGAGGGACCACCGGGGAGCTGTTTTTT.

This clone was counted a few times. The chain uses TRBV7-2 and TRBJ1-2; no firm D call. The CDR3 is 15 amino acids. Trimming removed 4 bases from V and 4 bases from J, with 16 bases in between. Germline V gene sequence: CDR1 SGHTA, CDR2 FQGNSA. DNA of the CDR3: TGTGCCAGCAGCTACGGACCCGGCGGAGGCTATGGCTACACCTTC. Amino acids: CASSYGPGGGYGYTF.

This clone was seen more than once but under ten times. The genes are TRBV6-1 and TRBJ2-7; TRBD2 is a possible D gene (6 bases). Looked up from germline, CDR1 is MNHNS and CDR2 is SASEGT. V lost 0 bases and J lost 2, with 14 bases in between. This CDR3 is built from 16 residues. The chain's CDR3 is CASSEAVGRGTYEQYF. The CDR3 nucleotides are TGTGCCAGCAGTGAAGCAGTCGGGAGAGGTACCTACGAGCAGTACTTC.

V is TRBV2 and J is TRBJ2-2; 7 positions agree with TRBD1. V lost 2 bases and J lost 8; bases outside the gene matches: 5. The CDR3 contains 14 residues. Germline V gene sequence: CDR1 SNHLY, CDR2 FYNNEI. The CDR3 DNA reads TGTGCCAGCAGTGAACGACAGGGAAGAGGGGAGCTGTTTTTT. Translating gives CASSERQGRGELFF.

The count of this clone is one. V usage is TRBV29-1 and J usage is TRBJ2-1; TRBD2 matches at 9 bases. The CDR3 runs 18 residues. Germline V gives CDR1 SQVTM, CDR2 ANQGSEA. V lost 6 bases, J lost 0 bases, and 15 bases stayed unmatched. The chain's CDR3 is CSVVRGTSFRGSYNEQFF. The CDR3 DNA reads as TGCAGCGTGGTCCGGGGGACTAGCTTTCGGGGCTCCTACAATGAGCAGTTCTTC.